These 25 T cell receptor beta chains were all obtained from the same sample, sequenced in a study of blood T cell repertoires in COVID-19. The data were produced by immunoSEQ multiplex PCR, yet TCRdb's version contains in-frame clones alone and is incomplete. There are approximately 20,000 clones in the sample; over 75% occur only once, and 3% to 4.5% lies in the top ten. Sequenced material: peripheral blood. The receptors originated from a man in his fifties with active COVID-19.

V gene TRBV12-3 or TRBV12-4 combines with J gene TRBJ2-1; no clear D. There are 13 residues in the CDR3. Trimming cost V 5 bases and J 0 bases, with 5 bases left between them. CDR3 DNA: TGTGCCAGCAGTATGGCCTCCTACAATGAGCAGTTCTTC. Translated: CASSMASYNEQFF.

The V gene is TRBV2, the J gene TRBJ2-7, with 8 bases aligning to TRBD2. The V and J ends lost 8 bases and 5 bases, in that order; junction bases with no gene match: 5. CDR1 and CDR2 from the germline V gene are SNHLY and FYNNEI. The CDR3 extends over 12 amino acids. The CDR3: CASLRTSHEQYF. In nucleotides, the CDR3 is TGTGCCAGCCTGAGGACTAGCCACGAGCAGTACTTC.

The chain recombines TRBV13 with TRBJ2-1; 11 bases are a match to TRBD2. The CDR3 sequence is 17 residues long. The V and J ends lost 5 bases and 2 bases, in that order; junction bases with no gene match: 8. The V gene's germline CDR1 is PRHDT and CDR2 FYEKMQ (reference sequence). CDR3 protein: CASSPRLAGFTYNEQFF. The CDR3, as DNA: TGTGCCAGCAGCCCGAGACTAGCGGGGTTTACCTACAATGAGCAGTTCTTC.

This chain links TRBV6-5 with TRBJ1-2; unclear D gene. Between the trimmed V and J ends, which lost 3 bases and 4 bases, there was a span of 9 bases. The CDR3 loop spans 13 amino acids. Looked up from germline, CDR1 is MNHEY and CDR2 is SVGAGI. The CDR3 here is CASSYREGYGYTF. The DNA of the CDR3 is TGTGCCAGCAGTTATCGGGAGGGCTATGGCTACACCTTC.

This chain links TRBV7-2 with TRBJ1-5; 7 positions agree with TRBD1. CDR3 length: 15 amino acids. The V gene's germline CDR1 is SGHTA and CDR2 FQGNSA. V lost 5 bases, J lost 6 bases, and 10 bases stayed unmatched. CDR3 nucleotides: TGTGCCAGCAGCGGACAGACAGGGTTCTTTCAGCCCCAGCATTTT. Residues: CASSGQTGFFQPQHF.

The CDR3 sequence: CASSPEGQGQETQYF. Written as DNA, the CDR3 is TGTGCCAGCAGCCCAGAAGGACAGGGCCAAGAGACCCAGTACTTC. The genes are TRBV5-4 and TRBJ2-5; 8 bases align to TRBD1. Germline V lookup: CDR1 SGHNT, CDR2 YYREEE (reference sequence). V shed 4 bases and J 1 base; nucleotides not matched to a gene: 6. The CDR3 runs to 15 residues.

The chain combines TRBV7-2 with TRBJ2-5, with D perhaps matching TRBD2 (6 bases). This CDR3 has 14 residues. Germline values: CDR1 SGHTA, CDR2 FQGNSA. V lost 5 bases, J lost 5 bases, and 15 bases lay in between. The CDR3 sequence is CASSLTRSGETQYF. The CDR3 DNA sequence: TGTGCCAGCAGCCTGACTAGATCTGGGGAGACCCAGTACTTC.

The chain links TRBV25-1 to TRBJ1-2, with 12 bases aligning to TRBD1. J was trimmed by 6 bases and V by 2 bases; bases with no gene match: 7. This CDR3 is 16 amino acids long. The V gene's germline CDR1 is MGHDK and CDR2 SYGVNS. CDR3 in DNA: TGTGCCAGCAGTGAAGCGGGACAGGGGGCGTACGATGGCTACACCTTC. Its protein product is CASSEAGQGAYDGYTF.

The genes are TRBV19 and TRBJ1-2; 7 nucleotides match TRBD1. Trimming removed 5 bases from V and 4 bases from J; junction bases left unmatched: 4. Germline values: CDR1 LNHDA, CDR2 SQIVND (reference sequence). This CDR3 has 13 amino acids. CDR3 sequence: CASSVQGGYGYTF. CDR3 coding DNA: TGTGCCAGTAGTGTCCAGGGGGGCTATGGCTACACCTTC.

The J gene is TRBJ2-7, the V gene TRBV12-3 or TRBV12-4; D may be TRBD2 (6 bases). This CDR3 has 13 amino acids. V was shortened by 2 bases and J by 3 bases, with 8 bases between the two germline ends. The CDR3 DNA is TGTGCCAGCAGTTTAAGGAGGGGCTACGAGCAGTACTTC. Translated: CASSLRRGYEQYF.

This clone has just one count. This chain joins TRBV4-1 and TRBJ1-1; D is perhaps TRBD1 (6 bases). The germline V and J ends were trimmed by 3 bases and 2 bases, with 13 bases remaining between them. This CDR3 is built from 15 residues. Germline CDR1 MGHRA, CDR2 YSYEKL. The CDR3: CASSQSGHVNTEAFF. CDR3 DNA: TGCGCCAGCAGCCAGTCGGGACACGTCAACACTGAAGCTTTCTTT.

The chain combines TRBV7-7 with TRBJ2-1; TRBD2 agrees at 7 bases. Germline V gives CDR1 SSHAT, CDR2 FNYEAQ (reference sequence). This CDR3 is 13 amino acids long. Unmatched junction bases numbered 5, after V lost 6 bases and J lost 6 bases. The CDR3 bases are TGTGCCAGCAGTATGGGAGGGGTCAATGAGCAGTTCTTC. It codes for CASSMGGVNEQFF.

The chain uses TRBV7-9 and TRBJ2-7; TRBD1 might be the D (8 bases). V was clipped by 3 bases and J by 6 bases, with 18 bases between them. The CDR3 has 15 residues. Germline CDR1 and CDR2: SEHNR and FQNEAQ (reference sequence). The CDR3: CASSLGGTGTTEQYF. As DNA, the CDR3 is TGTGCCAGCAGCTTGGGGGGGACAGGCACGACCGAGCAGTACTTC.

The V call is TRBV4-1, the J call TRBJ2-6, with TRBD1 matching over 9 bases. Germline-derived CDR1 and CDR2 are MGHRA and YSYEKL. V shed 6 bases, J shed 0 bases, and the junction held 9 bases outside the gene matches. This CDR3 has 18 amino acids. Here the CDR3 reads CASRAPGQGPSGANVLTF. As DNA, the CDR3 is TGCGCCAGCAGGGCACCGGGACAGGGCCCCTCTGGGGCCAACGTCCTGACTTTC.

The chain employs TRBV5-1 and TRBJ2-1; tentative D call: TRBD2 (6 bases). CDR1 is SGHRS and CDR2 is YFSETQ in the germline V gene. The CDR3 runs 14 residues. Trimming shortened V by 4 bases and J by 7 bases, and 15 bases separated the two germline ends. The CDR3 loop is CASSAGTGDNEQFF. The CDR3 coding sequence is TGCGCCAGCAGCGCGGGGACGGGGGATAATGAGCAGTTCTTC.

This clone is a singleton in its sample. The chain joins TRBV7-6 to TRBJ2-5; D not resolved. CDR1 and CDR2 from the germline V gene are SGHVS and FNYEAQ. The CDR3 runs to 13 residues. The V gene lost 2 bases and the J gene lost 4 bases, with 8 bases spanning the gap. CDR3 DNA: TGTGCCAGCAGCTTAAATCGAGGAGAGACCCAGTACTTC. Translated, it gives CASSLNRGETQYF.

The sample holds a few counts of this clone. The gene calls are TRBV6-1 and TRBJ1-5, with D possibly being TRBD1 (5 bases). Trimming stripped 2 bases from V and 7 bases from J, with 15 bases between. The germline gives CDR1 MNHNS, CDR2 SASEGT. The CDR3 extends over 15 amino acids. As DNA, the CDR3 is TGTGCCAGCAGTGAAAGGCAGGGTTATATGCAGCCCCAGCATTTT. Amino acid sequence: CASSERQGYMQPQHF.

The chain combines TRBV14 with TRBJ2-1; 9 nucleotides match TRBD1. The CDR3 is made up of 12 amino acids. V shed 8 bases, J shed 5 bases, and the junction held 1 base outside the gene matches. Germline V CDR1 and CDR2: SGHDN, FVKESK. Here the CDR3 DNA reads TGTGCCAGCCGACAGGGGGACAATGAGCAGTTCTTC. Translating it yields CASRQGDNEQFF.

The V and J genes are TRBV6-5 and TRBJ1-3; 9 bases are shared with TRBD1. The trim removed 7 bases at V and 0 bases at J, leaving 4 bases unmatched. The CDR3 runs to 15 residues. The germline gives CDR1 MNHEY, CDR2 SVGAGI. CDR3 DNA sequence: TGTGCCAGCAAGACAGGGGGTTTCTCTGGAAACACCATATATTTT. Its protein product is CASKTGGFSGNTIYF.

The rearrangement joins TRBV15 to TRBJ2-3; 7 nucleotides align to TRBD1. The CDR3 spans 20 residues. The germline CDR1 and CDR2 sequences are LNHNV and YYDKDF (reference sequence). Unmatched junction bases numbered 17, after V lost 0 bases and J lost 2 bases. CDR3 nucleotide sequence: TGTGCCACCAGCAGAGATTTACGTCAGGGCAGGGGGTTCCTCACAGATACGCAGTATTTT. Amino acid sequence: CATSRDLRQGRGFLTDTQYF.

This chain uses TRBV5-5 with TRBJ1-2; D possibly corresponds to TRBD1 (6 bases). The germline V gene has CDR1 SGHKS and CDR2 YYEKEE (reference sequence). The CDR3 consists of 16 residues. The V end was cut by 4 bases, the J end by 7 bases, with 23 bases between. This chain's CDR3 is CASSLQGLPALGGYTF. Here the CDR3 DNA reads TGTGCCAGCAGCCTACAGGGCCTCCCTGCTCTAGGTGGCTACACCTTC.

This CDR3 is CASQGDRDDEQYF. CDR3 DNA sequence: TGTGCCAGCCAGGGGGACAGGGACGACGAGCAGTACTTC. The genes are TRBV6-5 and TRBJ2-7, with 9 bases lining up with TRBD1. V gave up 8 bases and J gave up 5 bases; unmatched junction bases: 7. CDR1 and CDR2 (germline): MNHEY, SVGAGI. The length of the CDR3 is 13 residues.

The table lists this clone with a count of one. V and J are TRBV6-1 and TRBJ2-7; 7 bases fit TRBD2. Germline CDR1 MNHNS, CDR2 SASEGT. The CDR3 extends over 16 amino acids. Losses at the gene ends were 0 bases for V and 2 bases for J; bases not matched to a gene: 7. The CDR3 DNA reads TGTGCCAGCAGTGAAGCGCCGGGGGGAGCGACCTACGAGCAGTACTTC. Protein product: CASSEAPGGATYEQYF.

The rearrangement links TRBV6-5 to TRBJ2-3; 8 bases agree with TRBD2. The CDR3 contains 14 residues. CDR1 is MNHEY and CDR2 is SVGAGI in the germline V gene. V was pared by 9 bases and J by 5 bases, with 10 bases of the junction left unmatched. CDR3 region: CAREAGEGVDTQYF. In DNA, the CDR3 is TGTGCCAGAGAAGCGGGGGAGGGGGTAGATACGCAGTATTTT.

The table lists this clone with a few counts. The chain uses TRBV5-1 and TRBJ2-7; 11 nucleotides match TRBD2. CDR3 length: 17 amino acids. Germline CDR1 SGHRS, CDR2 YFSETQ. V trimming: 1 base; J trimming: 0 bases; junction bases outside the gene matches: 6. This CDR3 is CASSLYRTSGGSYEQYF. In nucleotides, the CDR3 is TGCGCCAGCAGCTTGTACAGAACTAGCGGGGGCTCCTACGAGCAGTACTTC.